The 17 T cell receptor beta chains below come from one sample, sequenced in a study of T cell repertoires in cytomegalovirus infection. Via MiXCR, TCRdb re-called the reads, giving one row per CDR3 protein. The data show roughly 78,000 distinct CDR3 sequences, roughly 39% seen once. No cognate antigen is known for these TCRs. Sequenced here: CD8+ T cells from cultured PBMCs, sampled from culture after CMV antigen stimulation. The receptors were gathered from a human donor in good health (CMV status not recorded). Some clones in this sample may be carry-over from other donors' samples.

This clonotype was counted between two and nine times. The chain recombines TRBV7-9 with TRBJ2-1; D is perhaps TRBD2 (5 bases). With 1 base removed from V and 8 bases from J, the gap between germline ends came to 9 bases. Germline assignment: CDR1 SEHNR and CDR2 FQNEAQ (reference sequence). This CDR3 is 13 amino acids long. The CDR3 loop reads CASSLETGYEQFF. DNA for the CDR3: TGTGCCAGCAGCTTAGAAACGGGGTATGAGCAGTTCTTC.

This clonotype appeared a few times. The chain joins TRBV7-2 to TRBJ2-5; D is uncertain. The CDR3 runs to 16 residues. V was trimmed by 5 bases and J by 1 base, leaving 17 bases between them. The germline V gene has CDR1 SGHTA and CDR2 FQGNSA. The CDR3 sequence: CASSKDLTETQETQYF. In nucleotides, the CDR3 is TGTGCCAGCAGCAAAGATCTTACAGAGACCCAAGAGACCCAGTACTTC.

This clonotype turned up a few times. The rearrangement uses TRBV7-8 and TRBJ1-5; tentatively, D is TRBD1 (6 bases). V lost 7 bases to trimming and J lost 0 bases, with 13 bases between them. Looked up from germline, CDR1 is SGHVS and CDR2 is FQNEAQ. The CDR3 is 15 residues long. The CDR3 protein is CASTLQGYSNQPQHF. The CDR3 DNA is TGTGCCAGCACCCTACAGGGCTATAGCAATCAGCCCCAGCATTTT.

The CDR3 coding sequence is TGTGCCAGCAGTTTCACAGCATCCGGCTACACCTTC. As protein: CASSFTASGYTF. This sequence joins TRBV28 and TRBJ1-2, with D uncertain. This CDR3 is 12 amino acids long. Germline-derived CDR1 and CDR2 are MDHEN and SYDVKM. V was shortened by 3 bases and J by 8 bases, with 10 bases between the two germline ends.

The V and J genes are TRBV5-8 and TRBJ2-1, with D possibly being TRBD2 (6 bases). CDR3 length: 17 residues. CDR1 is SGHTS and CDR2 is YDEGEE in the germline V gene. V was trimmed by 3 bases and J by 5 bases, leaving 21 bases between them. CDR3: CASSSALTGDFNNEQFF. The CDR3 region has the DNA TGTGCCAGCAGCTCGGCCCTAACGGGGGACTTTAACAATGAGCAGTTCTTC.

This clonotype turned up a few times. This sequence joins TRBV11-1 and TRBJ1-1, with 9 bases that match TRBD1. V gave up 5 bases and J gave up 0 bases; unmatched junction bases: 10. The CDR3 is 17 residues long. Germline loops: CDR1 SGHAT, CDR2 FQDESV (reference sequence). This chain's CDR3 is CASSPYLGQGLNTEAFF. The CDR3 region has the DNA TGTGCCAGCAGCCCCTATTTGGGACAGGGATTGAACACTGAAGCTTTCTTT.

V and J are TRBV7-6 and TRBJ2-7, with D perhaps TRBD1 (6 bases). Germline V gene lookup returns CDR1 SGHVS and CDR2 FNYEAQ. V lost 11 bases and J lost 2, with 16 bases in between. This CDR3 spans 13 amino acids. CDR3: CAGTRDNPYEQYF. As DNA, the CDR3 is TGTGCCGGAACCCGGGACAATCCCTACGAGCAGTACTTC.

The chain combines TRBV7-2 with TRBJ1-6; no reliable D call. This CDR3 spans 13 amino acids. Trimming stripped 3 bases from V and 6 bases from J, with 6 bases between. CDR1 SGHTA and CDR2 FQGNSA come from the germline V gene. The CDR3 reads CASSFLSNSPLHF. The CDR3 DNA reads TGTGCCAGCAGCTTTCTCAGTAATTCACCCCTCCACTTT.

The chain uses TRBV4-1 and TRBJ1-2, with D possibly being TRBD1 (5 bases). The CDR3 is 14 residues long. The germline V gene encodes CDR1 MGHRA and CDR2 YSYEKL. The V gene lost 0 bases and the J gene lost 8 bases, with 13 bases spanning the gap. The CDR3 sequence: CASSQEGTAGGYTF. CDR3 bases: TGCGCCAGCAGCCAAGAAGGGACGGCTGGCGGCTACACCTTC.

CDR3 protein: CATSRGAGRGNTEAFF. DNA for the CDR3: TGTGCCACCAGCAGAGGGGCCGGACGGGGGAACACTGAAGCTTTCTTT. The rearrangement uses TRBV15 and TRBJ1-1, with unresolved D. In germline, CDR1 is LNHNV, CDR2 YYDKDF (reference sequence). CDR3 size: 16 residues. V lost 1 base, J lost 1 base, and 13 bases lay in between. Filled out from reference TRBV15 and TRBJ1-1, the complete variable domain reads DAMVIQNPRYQVTQFGKPVTLSCSQTLNHNVMYWYQQKSSQAPKLLFHYYDKDFNNEADTPDNFQSRRPNTSFCFLDIRSPGLGDTAMYLCATSRGAGRGNTEAFFGQGTRLTVV.

The CDR3, as DNA: TGTGCCAGCAGTCCACAGGCTAGCTTGAACGAGCAGTACTTC. Protein sequence: CASSPQASLNEQYF. This chain links TRBV6-2 or TRBV6-3 with TRBJ2-7, with D perhaps TRBD1 or TRBD2 (5 bases each). The CDR3 runs to 14 residues. Germline V gives CDR1 MNHEY, CDR2 SVGEGT. V gave up 5 bases and J gave up 5 bases, with 16 bases separating them.

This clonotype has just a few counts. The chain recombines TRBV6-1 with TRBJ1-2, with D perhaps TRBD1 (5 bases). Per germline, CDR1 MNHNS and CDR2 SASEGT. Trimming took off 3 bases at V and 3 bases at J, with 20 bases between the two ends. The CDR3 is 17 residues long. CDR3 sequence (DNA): TGTGCCAGCAGTGATCGGCAGGGTGTCGTTTGGGACTATGGCTACACCTTC. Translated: CASSDRQGVVWDYGYTF.

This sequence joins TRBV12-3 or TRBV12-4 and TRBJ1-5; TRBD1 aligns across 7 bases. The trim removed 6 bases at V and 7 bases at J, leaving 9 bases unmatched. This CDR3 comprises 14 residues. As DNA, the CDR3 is TGTGCCAGCAGCCCTGACAGGGTGTGGCAGCCCCAGCATTTT. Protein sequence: CASSPDRVWQPQHF.

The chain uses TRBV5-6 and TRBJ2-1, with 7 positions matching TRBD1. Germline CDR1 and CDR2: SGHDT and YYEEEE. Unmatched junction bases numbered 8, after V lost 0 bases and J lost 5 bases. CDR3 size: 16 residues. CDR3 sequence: CASSLVNDRANNEQFF. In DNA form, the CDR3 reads TGTGCCAGCAGCTTGGTGAACGACAGGGCGAACAATGAGCAGTTCTTC.

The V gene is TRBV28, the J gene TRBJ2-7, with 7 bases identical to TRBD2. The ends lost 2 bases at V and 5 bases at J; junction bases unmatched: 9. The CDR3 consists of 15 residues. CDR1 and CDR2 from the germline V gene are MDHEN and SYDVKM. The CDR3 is CASSLTRDRGDEQYF. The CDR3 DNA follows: TGTGCCAGCAGTTTAACCCGGGACCGGGGGGACGAGCAGTACTTC.

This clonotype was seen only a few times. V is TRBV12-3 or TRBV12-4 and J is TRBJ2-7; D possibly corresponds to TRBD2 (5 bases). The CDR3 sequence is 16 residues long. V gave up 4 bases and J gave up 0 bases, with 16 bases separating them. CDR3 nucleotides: TGTGCCAGCAGTTGGACGGCTTTCCGGGACTCCTACGAGCAGTACTTC. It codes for CASSWTAFRDSYEQYF.

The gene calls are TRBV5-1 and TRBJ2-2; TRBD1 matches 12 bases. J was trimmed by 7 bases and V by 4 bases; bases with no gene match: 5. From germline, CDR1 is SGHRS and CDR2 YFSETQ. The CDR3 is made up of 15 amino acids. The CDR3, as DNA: TGCGCCAGCAGCACGGGACAGGGGGCGGTCGGGGAGCTGTTTTTT. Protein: CASSTGQGAVGELFF.